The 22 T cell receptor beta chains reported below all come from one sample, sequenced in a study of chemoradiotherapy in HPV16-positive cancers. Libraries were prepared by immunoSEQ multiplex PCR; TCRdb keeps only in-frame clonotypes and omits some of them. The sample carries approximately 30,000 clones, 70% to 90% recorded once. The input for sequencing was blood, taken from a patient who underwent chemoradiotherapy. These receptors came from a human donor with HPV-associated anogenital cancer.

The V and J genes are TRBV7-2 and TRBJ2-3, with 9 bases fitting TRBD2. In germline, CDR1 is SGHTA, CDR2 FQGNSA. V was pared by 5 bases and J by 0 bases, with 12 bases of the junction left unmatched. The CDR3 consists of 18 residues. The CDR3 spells CASSLRPTSGSSTDTQYF. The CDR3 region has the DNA TGTGCCAGCAGCCTTAGGCCGACTAGCGGCTCAAGCACAGATACGCAGTATTTT.

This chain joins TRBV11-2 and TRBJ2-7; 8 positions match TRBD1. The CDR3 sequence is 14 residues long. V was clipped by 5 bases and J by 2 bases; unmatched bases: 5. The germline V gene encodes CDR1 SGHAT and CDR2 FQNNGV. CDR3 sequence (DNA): TGTGCCAGCAGCCTTGGGACAGGTACCTACGAGCAGTACTTC. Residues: CASSLGTGTYEQYF.

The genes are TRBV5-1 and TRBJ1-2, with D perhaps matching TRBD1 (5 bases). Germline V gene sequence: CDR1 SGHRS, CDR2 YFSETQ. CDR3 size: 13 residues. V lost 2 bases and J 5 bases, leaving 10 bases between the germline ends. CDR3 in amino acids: CASSLRDGYGYTF. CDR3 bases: TGCGCCAGCAGCTTAAGGGACGGGTATGGCTACACCTTC.

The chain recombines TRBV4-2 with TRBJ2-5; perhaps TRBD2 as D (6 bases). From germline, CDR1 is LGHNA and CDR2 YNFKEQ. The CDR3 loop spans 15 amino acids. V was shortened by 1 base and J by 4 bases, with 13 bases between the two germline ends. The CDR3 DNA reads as TGTGCCAGCAGCCAAGTTTCGGGAGCAGGAGAGACCCAGTACTTC. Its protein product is CASSQVSGAGETQYF.

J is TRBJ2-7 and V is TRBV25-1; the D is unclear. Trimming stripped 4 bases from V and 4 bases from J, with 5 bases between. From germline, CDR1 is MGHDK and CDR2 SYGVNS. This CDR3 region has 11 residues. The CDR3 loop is CASSGVYEQYF. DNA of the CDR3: TGTGCCAGCAGTGGGGTTTACGAGCAGTACTTC.

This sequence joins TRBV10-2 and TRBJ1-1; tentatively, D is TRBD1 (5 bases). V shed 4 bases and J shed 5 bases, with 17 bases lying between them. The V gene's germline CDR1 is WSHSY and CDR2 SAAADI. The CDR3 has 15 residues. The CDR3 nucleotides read TGCGCCAGCAGTGCTGTAGTCGGGACGGGAACTGAAGCTTTCTTT. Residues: CASSAVVGTGTEAFF.

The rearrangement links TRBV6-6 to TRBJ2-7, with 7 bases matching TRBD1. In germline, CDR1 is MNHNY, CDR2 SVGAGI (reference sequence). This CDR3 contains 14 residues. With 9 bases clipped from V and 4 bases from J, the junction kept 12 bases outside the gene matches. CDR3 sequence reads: CASTRDSGPYEQYF. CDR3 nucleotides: TGTGCCAGTACCCGGGACAGCGGACCTTACGAGCAGTACTTC.

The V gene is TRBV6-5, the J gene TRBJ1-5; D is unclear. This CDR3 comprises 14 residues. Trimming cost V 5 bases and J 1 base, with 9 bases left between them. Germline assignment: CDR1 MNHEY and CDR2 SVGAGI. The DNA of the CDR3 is TGTGCCAGCAGTCTCGGCGGGAGCAATCAGCCCCAGCATTTT. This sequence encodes CASSLGGSNQPQHF.

CDR3: CASSAKLGRGARAFF. CDR3 in DNA: TGTGCCAGCAGTGCCAAGTTGGGTCGGGGGGCAAGGGCTTTCTTT. The V call is TRBV6-1, the J call TRBJ1-1; maybe TRBD1 (6 bases). Trimming pared 4 bases from V and 11 bases from J, leaving 23 bases between. This CDR3 has 15 residues. Germline values: CDR1 MNHNS, CDR2 SASEGT.

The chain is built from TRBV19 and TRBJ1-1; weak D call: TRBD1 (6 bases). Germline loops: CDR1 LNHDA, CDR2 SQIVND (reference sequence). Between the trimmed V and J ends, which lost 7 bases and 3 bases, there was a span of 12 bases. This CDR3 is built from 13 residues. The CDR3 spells CASMEQGDTEAFF. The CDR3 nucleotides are TGTGCCAGTATGGAACAGGGAGACACTGAAGCTTTCTTT.

Written as DNA, the CDR3 is TGTGCCAGCAAGGAGTCGGGGGCTTTCTTT. Amino acid sequence: CASKESGAFF. V usage is TRBV2 and J usage is TRBJ1-1, with D unclear. Germline assignment: CDR1 SNHLY and CDR2 FYNNEI. V dropped 7 bases and J dropped 11 bases, with 11 bases sitting between them. This CDR3 region has 10 residues.

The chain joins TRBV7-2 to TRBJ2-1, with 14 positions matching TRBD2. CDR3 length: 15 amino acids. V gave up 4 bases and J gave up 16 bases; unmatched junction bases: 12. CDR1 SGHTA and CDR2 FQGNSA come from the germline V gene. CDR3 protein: CASSSPTTSGRALFF. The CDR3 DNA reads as TGTGCCAGCAGCTCACCCACGACTAGCGGGAGGGCCCTATTCTTC.

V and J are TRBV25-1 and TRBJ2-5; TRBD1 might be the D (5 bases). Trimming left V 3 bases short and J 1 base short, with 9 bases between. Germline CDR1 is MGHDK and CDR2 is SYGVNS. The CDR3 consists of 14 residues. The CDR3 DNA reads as TGTGCCAGCAGTGAGTCAGGGTTCCAAGAGACCCAGTACTTC. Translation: CASSESGFQETQYF.

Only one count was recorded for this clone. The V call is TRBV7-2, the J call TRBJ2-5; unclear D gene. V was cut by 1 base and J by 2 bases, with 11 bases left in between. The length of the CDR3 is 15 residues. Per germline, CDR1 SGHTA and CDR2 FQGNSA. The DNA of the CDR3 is TGTGCCAGCAGCTTAGAAGTGGATAGACAAGAGACCCAGTACTTC. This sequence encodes CASSLEVDRQETQYF.

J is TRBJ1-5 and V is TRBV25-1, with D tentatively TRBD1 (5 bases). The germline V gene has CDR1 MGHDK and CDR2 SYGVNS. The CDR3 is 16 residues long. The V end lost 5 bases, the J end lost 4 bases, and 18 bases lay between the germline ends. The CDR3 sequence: CASSPWGGDGNQPQHF. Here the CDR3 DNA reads TGTGCCAGCAGTCCCTGGGGCGGTGATGGGAATCAGCCCCAGCATTTT.

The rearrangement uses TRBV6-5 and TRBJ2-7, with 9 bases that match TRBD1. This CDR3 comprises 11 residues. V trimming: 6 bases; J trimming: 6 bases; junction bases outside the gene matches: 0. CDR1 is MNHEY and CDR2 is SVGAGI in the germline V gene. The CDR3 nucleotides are TGTGCCAGCAGACAGGGGGCCGAGCAGTACTTC. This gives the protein CASRQGAEQYF.

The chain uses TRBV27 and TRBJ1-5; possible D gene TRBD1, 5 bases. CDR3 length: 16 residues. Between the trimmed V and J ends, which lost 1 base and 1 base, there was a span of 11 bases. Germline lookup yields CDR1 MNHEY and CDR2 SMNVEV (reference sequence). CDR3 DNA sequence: TGTGCCAGCAGTTTATTCGGGGGAACCAGCAATCAGCCCCAGCATTTT. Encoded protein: CASSLFGGTSNQPQHF.

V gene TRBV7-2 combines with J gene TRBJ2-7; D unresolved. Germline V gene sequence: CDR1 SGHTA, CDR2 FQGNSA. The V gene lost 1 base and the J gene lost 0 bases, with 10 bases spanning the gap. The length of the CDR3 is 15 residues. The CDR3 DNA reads TGTGCCAGCAGCTTAGGTATGCAGCCCTCCTACGAGCAGTACTTC. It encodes CASSLGMQPSYEQYF.

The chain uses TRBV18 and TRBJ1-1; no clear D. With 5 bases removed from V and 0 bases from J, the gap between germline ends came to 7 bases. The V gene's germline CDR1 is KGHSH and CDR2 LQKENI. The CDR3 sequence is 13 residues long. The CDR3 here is CASSGGLNTEAFF. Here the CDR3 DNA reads TGTGCCAGCTCAGGAGGCTTGAACACTGAAGCTTTCTTT.

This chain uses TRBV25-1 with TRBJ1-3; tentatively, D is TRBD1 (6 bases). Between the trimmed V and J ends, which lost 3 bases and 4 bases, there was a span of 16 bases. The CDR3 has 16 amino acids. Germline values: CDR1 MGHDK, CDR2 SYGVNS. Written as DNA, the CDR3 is TGTGCCAGCAGTGAGGCGACAGGATCGTGGGGAAACACCATATATTTT. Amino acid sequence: CASSEATGSWGNTIYF.

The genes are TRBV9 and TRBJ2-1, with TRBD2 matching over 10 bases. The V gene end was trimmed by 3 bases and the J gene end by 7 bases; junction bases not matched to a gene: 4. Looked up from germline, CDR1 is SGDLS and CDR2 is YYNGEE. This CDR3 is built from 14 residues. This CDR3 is CASSELAGLNEQFF. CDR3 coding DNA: TGTGCCAGCAGCGAACTAGCGGGATTGAATGAGCAGTTCTTC.

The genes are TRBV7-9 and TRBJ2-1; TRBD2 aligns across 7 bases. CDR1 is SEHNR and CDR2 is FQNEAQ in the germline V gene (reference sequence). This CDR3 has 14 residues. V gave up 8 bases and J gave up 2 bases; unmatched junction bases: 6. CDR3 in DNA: TGTGCCAGCCATAGTCTAGCGGCCTACAATGAGCAGTTCTTC. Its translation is CASHSLAAYNEQFF. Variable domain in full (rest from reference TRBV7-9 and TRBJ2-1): DTGVSQNPRHKITKRGQNVTFRCDPISEHNRLYWYRQTLGQGPEFLTYFQNEAQLEKSRLLSDRFSAERPKGSFSTLEIQRTEQGDSAMYLCASHSLAAYNEQFFGPGTRLTVL.